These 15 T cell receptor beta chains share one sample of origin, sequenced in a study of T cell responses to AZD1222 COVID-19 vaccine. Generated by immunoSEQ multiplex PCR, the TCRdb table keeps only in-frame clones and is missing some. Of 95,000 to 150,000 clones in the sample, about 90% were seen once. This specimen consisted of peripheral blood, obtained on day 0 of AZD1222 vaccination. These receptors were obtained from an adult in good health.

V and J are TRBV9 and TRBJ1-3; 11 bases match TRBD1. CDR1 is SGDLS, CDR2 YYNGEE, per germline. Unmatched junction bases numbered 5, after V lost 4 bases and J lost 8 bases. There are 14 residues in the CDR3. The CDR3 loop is CASSLSGQGDTIYF. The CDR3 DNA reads TGTGCCAGCAGCCTATCGGGACAGGGGGACACCATATATTTT.

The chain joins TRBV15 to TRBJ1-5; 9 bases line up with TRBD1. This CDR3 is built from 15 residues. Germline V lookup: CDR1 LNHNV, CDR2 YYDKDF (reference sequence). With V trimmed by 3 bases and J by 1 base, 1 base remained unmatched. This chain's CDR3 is CATSRGQGSNQPQHF. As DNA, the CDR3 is TGTGCCACCAGCAGGGGACAGGGCAGCAATCAGCCCCAGCATTTT.

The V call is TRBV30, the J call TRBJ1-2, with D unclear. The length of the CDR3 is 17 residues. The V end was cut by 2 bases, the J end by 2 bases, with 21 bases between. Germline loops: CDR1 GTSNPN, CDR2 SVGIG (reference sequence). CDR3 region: CAWSNSRSGAANYGYTF. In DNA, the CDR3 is TGTGCCTGGAGTAACAGCAGGTCGGGAGCGGCCAACTATGGCTACACCTTC.

CDR3 sequence reads: CASRAGQSTEAFF. In DNA form, the CDR3 reads TGTGCCAGCAGGGCGGGCCAGAGCACTGAAGCTTTCTTT. The chain is built from TRBV7-3 and TRBJ1-1; D is ambiguous. V was clipped by 6 bases and J by 4 bases, with 12 bases between them. Per germline, CDR1 SGHTA and CDR2 FQGTGA. The CDR3 is 13 residues long.

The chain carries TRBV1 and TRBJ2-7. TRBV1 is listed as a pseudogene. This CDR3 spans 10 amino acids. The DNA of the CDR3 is TGCACCCCCGACGGTAGGGCGCAGTACTTC. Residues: CTPDGRAQYF.

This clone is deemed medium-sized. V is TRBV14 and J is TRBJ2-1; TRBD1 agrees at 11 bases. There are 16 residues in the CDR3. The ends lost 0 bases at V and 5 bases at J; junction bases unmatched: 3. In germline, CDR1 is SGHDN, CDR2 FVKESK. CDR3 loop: CASSQDPGQGDNEQFF. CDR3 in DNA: TGTGCCAGCAGCCAAGACCCGGGACAGGGGGACAATGAGCAGTTCTTC. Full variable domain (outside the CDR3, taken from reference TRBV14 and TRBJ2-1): EAGVTQFPSHSVIEKGQTVTLRCDPISGHDNLYWYRRVMGKEIKFLLHFVKESKQDESGMPNNRFLAERTGGTYSTLKVQPAELEDSGVYFCASSQDPGQGDNEQFFGPGTRLTVL.

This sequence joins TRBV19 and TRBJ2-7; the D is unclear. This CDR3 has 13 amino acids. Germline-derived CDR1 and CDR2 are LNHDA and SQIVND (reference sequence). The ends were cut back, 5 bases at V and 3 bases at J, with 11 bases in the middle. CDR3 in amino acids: CASSRSPGYEQYF. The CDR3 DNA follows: TGTGCCAGTAGTCGGAGTCCCGGCTACGAGCAGTACTTC.

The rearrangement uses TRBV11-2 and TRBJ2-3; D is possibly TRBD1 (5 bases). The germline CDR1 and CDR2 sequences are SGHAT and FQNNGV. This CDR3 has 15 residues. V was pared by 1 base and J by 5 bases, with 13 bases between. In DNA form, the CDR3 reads TGTGCCAGCAGCTTAGGGGGCATAAGTGGAGATACGCAGTATTTT. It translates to CASSLGGISGDTQYF.

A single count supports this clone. The CDR3: CASSPQGPEQYF. In DNA, the CDR3 is TGTGCCAGCTCACCACAGGGACCCGAGCAGTACTTC. The V call is TRBV18, the J call TRBJ2-7; the D gene could be TRBD1 or TRBD2 (5 bases each). Germline V lookup: CDR1 KGHSH, CDR2 LQKENI. The CDR3 runs 12 residues. V shed 1 base and J shed 6 bases, with 7 bases lying between them.

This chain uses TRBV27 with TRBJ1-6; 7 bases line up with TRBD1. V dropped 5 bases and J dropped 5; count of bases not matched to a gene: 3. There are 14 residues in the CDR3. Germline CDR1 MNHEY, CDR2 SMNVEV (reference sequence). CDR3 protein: CASSPQGNNSPLHF. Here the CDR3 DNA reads TGTGCCAGCAGTCCACAGGGGAATAATTCACCCCTCCACTTT.

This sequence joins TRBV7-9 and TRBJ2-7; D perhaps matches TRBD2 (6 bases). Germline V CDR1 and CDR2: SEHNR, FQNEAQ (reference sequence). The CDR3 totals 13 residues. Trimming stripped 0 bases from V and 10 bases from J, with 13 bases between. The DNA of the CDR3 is TGTGCCAGCAGCTTAGCCCTATCGCGGGACCAGTACTTC. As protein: CASSLALSRDQYF. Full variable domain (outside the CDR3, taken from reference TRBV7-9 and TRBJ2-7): DTGVSQNPRHKITKRGQNVTFRCDPISEHNRLYWYRQTLGQGPEFLTYFQNEAQLEKSRLLSDRFSAERPKGSFSTLEIQRTEQGDSAMYLCASSLALSRDQYFGPGTRLTVT.

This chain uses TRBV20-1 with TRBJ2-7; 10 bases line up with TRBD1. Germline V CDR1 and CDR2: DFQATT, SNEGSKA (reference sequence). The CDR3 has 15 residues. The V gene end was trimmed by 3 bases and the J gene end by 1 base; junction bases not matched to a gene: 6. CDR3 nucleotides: TGCAGTGCTAGTCCGGACAGGGGGGATTCCTACGAGCAGTACTTC. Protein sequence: CSASPDRGDSYEQYF.

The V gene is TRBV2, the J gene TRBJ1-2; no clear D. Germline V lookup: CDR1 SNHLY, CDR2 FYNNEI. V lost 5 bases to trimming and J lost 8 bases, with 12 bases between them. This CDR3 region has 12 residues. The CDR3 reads CASSNGRRGYTF. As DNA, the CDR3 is TGTGCCAGCAGTAACGGTCGGAGGGGCTACACCTTC. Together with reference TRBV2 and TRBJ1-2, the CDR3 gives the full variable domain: EPEVTQTPSHQVTQMGQEVILRCVPISNHLYFYWYRQILGQKVEFLVSFYNNEISEKSEIFDDQFSVERPDGSNFTLKIRSTKLEDSAMYFCASSNGRRGYTFGSGTRLTVV.

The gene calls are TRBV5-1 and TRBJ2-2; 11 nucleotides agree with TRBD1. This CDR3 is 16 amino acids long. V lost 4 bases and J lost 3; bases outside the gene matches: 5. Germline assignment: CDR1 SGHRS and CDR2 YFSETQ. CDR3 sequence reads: CASSGQGASDTGELFF. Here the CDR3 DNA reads TGCGCCAGCAGCGGACAGGGGGCGTCGGACACCGGGGAGCTGTTTTTT.

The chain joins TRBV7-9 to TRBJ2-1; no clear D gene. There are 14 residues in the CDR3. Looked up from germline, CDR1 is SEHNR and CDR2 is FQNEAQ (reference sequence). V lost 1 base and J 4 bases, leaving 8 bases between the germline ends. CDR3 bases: TGTGCCAGCAGCTTAGAGTCGCGGTACAATGAGCAGTTCTTC. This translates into CASSLESRYNEQFF.